This T cell receptor (beta chain) came from a study of preoperative IRX-2 immunotherapy in early breast cancer. This table comes from immunoSEQ multiplex PCR, and its TCRdb copy is limited to in-frame clones, with some not included. The sample consists of around 38,000 clones, roughly 80% of them appearing once. As for treatment: preoperative locoregional IRX-2 cytokine immunotherapy. Preoperative locoregional IRX-2 cytokine immunotherapy was tested in the phase Ib source study. This clone appeared a single time. V was cut by 7 bases and J by 0 bases, with 16 bases left in between. CDR3 length equals 15 residues. Germline values: CDR1 WSHSY, CDR2 SAAADI.

Sequencing was performed on tumor tissue, taken after IRX-2 immunotherapy. The receptor was isolated from a human donor with breast cancer. The V gene is TRBV10-2, the J gene TRBJ2-7, with D tentatively TRBD1 (6 bases). CDR3 amino acids: CASNGPGANSYEQYF. Written as DNA, the CDR3 is TGCGCCAGCAACGGACCAGGGGCGAACTCCTACGAGCAGTACTTC.